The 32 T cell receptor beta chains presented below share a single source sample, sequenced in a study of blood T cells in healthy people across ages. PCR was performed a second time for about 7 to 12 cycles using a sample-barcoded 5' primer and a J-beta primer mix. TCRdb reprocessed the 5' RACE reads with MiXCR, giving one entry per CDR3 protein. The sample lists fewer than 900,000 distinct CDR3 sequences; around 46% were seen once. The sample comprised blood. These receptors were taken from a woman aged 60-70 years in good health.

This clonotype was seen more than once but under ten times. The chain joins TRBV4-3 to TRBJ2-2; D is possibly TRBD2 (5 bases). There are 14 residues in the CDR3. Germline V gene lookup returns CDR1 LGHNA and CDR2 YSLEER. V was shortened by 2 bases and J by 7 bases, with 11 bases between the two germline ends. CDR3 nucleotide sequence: TGCGCCAGCAGCCAAACGGGATGGGGCGGGGAGCTGTTTTTT. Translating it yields CASSQTGWGGELFF.

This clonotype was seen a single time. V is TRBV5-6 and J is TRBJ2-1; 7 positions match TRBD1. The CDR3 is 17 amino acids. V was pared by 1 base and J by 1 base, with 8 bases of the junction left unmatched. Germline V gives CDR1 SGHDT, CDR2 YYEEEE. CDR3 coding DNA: TGTGCCAGCAGCTTGTTTACAGGGGTGCCGTCCTACAATGAGCAGTTCTTC. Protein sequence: CASSLFTGVPSYNEQFF.

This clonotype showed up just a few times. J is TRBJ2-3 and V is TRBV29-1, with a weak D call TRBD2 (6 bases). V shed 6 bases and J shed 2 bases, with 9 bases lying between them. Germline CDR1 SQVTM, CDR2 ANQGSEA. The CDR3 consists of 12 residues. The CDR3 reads CSVGLDTDTQYF. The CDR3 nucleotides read TGCAGCGTGGGACTGGACACAGATACGCAGTATTTT.

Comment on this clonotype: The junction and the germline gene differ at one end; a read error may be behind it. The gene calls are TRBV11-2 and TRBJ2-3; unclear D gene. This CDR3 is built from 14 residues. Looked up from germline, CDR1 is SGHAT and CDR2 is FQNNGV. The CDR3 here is CAGSLEVVTDTQYF. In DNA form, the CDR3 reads TGTGCCGGCAGCTTAGAGGTAGTCACAGATACGCAGTATTTT.

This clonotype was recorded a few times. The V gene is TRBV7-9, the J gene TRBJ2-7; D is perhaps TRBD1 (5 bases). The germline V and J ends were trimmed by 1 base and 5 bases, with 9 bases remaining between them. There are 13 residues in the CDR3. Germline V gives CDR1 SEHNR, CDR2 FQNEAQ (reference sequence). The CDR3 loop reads CASSLVSGNEQYF. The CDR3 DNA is TGTGCCAGCAGCTTAGTATCAGGGAACGAGCAGTACTTC.

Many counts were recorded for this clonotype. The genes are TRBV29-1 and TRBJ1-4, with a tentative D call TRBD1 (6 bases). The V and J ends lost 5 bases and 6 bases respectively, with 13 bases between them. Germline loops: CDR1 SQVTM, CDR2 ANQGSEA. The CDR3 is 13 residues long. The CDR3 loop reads CSVSGQPDEKLFF. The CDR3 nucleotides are TGCAGCGTTTCTGGACAGCCCGATGAAAAACTGTTTTTT.

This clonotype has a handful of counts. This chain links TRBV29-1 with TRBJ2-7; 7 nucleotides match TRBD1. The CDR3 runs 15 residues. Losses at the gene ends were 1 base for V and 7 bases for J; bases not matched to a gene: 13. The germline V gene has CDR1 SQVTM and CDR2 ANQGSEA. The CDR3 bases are TGCAGCGTTGAAGGGACAGGACGTTCCTACAATGAGCAGTACTTC. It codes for CSVEGTGRSYNEQYF.

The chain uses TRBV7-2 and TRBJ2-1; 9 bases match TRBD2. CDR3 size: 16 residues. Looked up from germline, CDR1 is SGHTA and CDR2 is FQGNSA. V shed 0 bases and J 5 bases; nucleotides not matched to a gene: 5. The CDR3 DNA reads TGTGCCAGCAGCTTAGCGACTAGCGGAGGGAACAATGAGCAGTTCTTC. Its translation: CASSLATSGGNNEQFF.

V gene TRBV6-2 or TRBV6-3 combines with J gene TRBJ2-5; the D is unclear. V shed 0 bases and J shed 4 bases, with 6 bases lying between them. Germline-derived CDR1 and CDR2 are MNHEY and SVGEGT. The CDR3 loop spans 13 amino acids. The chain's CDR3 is CASSYSNGETQYF. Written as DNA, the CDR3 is TGTGCCAGCAGTTACTCGAATGGAGAGACCCAGTACTTC.

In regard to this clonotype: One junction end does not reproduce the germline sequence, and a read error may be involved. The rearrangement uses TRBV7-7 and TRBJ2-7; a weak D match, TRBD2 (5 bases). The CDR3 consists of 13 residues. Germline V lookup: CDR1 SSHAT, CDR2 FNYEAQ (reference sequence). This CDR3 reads CASSPLGAYEQYF. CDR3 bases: TGTGCTAGCAGCCCCCTCGGGGCCTACGAGCAGTACTTC.

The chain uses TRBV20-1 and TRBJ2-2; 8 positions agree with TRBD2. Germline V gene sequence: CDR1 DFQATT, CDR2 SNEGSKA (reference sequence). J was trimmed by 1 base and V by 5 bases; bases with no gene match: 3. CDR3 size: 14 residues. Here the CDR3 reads CSAPGTRNTGELFF. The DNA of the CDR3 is TGCAGTGCTCCCGGGACTAGGAACACCGGGGAGCTGTTTTTT.

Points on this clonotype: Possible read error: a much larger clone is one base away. Here the CDR3 DNA reads TGTGCCAGCAGCTCAGTTCGGCAGGGGAGTGGCGAGCAGTACTTC. It encodes CASSSVRQGSGEQYF. This rearrangement joins TRBV7-2 to TRBJ2-5; D is possibly TRBD1 (6 bases). The end of the DNA fits TRBJ2-7 better, so the J call may be wrong. The CDR3 has 15 amino acids. Per germline, CDR1 SGHTA and CDR2 FQGNSA.

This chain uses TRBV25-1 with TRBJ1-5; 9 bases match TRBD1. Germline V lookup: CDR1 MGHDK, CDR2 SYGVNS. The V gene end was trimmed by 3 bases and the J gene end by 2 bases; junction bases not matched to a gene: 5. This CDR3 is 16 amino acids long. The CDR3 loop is CASSDGGQGGNQPQHF. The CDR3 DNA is TGTGCCAGCAGTGATGGGGGACAGGGTGGCAATCAGCCCCAGCATTTT.

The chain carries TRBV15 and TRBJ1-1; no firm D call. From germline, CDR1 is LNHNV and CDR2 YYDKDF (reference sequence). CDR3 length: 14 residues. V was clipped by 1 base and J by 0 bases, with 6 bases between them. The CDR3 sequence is CATSRVQMNTEAFF. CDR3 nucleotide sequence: TGTGCCACCAGCAGAGTGCAGATGAACACTGAAGCTTTCTTT.

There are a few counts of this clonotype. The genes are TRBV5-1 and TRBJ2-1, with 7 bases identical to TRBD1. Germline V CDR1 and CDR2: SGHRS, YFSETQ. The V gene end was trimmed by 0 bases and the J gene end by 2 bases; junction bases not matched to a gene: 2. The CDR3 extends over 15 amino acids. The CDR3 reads CASSLDQGAYNEQFF. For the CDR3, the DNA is TGCGCCAGCAGCTTGGACCAGGGGGCCTACAATGAGCAGTTCTTC.

The CDR3: CASSLIPGQGIETQYF. The CDR3 DNA follows: TGTGCCAGCAGCTTGATACCGGGACAGGGGATAGAGACCCAGTACTTC. This chain uses TRBV7-9 with TRBJ2-5; 10 positions agree with TRBD1. V dropped 3 bases and J dropped 4; count of bases not matched to a gene: 8. This CDR3 has 16 residues. The germline V gene encodes CDR1 SEHNR and CDR2 FQNEAQ (reference sequence).

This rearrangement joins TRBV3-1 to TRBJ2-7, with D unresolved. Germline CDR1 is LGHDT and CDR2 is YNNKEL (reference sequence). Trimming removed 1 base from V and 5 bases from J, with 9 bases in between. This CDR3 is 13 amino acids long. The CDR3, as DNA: TGTGCCAGCAGCCAAGGGGCTCCAGACGAGCAGTACTTC. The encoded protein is CASSQGAPDEQYF.

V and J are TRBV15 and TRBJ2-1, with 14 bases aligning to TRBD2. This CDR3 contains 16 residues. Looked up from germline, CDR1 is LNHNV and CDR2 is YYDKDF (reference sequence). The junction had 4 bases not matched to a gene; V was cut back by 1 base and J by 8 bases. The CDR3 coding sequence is TGTGCCACCAGCAGAGGACTAGCGGGAGGGAGGGATGAGCAGTTCTTC. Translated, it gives CATSRGLAGGRDEQFF. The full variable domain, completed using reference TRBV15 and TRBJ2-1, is DAMVIQNPRYQVTQFGKPVTLSCSQTLNHNVMYWYQQKSSQAPKLLFHYYDKDFNNEADTPDNFQSRRPNTSFCFLDIRSPGLGDTAMYLCATSRGLAGGRDEQFFGPGTRLTVL.

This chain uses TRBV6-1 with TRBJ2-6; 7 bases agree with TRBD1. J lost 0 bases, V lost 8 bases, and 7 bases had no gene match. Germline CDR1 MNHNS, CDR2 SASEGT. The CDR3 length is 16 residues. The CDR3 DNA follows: TGTGCCAGCCACCGACAGGGAAGCTCTGGGGCCAACGTCCTGACTTTC. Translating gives CASHRQGSSGANVLTF.

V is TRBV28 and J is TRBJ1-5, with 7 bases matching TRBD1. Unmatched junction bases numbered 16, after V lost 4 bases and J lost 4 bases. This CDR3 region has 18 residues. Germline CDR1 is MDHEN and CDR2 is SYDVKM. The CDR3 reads CASSSRYYRGRGNQPQHF. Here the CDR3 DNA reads TGTGCCAGCAGTTCACGGTATTACAGGGGAAGGGGTAATCAGCCCCAGCATTTT.

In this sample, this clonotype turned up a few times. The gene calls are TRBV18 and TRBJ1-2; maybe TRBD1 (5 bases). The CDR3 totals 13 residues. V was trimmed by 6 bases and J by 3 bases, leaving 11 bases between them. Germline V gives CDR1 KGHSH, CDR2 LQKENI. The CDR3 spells CASSVAQDYGYTF. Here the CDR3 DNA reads TGTGCCAGCTCGGTGGCACAGGACTATGGCTACACCTTC.

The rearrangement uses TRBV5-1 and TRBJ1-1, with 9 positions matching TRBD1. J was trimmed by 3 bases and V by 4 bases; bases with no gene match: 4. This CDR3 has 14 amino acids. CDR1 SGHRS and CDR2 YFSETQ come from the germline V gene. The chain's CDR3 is CASSVGQGHTEAFF. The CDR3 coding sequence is TGCGCCAGCAGCGTGGGACAGGGCCACACTGAAGCTTTCTTT.

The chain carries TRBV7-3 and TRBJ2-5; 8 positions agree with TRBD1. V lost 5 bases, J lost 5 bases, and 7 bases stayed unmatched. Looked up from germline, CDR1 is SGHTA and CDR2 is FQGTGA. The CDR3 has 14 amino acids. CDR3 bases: TGTGCCAGCAGCCCGGACAGGGCGTACGAGACCCAGTACTTC. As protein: CASSPDRAYETQYF.

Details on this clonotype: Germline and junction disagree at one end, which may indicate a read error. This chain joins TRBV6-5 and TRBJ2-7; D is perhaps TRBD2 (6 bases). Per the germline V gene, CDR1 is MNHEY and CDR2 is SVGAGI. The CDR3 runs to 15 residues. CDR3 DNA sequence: TGTGTCAGCAGTTACTTCGGGGGACGGGCCTACGAGCAGTACTTC. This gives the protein CVSSYFGGRAYEQYF.

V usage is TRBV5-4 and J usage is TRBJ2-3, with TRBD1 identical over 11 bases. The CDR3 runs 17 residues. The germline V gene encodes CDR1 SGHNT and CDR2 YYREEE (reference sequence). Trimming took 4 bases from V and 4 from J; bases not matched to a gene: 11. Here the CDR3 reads CASSPDLGQGVPDTQYF. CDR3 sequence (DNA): TGTGCCAGCAGCCCGGACCTGGGACAGGGGGTACCAGATACGCAGTATTTT.

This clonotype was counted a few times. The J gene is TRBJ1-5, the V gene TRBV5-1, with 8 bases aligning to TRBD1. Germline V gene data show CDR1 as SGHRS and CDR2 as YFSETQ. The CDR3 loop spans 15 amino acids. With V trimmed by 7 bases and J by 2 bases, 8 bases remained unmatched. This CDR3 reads CASRPETGGNQPQHF. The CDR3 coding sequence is TGCGCCAGCCGCCCCGAGACAGGGGGCAATCAGCCCCAGCATTTT.

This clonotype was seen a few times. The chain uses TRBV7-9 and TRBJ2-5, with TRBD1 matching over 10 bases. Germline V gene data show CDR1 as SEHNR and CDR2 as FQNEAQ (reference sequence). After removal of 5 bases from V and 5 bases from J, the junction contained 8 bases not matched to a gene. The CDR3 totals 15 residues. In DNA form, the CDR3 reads TGTGCCAGCAGCCCTCGACAGGGGGCTTGGGAGACCCAGTACTTC. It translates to CASSPRQGAWETQYF.

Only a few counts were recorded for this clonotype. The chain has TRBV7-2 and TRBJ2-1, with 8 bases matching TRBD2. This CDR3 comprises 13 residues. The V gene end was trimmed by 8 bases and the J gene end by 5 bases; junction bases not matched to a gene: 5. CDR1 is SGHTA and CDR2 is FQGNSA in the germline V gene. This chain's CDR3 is CASVAGPNNEQFF. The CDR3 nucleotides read TGTGCCAGCGTAGCGGGGCCTAACAATGAGCAGTTCTTC.

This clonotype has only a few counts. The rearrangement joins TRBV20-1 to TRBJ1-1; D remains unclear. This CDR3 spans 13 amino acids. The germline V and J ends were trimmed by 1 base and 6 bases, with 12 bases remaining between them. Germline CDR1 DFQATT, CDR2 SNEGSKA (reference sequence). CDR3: CSARGPYPPEAFF. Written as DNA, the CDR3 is TGCAGTGCTAGAGGACCTTATCCCCCTGAAGCTTTCTTT.

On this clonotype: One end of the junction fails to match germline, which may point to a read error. CDR3 in amino acids: CACSRFGRTFLDGRGEQFF. The DNA for the CDR3 is TGTGCCTGCAGTCGATTCGGGAGGACCTTTCTTGACGGGAGAGGCGAGCAGTTCTTC. The chain has TRBV6-2 or TRBV6-3 and TRBJ2-1; 7 bases map to TRBD2. CDR3 length: 19 residues. Germline CDR1 is MNHEY and CDR2 is SVGEGT.

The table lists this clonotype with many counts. The CDR3 protein is CASRGQRGPGNEQFF. CDR3 bases: TGTGCCAGCAGAGGGCAGCGGGGGCCCGGTAATGAGCAGTTCTTC. The V and J genes are TRBV12-3 or TRBV12-4 and TRBJ2-1, with 8 bases lining up with TRBD2. This CDR3 has 15 residues. With V trimmed by 6 bases and J by 7 bases, 11 bases remained unmatched.

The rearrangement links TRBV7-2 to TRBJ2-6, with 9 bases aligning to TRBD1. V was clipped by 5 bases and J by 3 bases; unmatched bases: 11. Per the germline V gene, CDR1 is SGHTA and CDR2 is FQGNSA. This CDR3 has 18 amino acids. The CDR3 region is CASSLIGTGNRGANVLTF. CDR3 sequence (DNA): TGTGCCAGCAGCCTCATAGGGACAGGGAATCGTGGGGCCAACGTCCTGACTTTC.